The clone carrying this T cell receptor beta chain came up many times. These data come from a study of spatial heterogeneity in lung cancer. Described time point: blood at routine non-recurrence follow-up after resection. Trimming cost V 6 bases and J 0 bases, with 5 bases left between them. Germline V gene sequence: CDR1 MNHEY, CDR2 SMNVEV (reference sequence). The CDR3 is 13 amino acids. TCRdb re-called the 5' RACE reads through MiXCR, storing one row per CDR3 protein. The sample carries over 95,000 distinct CDR3 sequences, approximately 10% recorded once. The rearrangement links TRBV27 to TRBJ2-2; the D is unclear. This TCR came from a female donor with early-stage non-small cell lung cancer. The sample consisted of PBMCs, taken at follow-up. CDR3 coding DNA: TGTGCCAGCAGATCTGCGAACACCGGGGAGCTGTTTTTT. Translation gives CASRSANTGELFF.